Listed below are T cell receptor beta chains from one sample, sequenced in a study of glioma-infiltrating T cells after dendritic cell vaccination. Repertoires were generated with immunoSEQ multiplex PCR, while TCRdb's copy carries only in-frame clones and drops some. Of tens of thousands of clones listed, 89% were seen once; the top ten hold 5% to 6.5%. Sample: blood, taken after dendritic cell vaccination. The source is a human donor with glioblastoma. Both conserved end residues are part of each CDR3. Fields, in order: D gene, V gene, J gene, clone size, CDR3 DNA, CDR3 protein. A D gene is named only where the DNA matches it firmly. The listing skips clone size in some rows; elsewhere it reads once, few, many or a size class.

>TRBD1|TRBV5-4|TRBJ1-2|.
TGTGCCAGCAGCTTTGGATTGGGCGGGACAGGAGGTGGCTACACCTTC
CASSFGLGGTGGGYTF
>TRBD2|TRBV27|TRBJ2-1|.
TGTGCCAGCGGACTAGCGGGAGATTACTACAATGAGCAGTTCTTC
CASGLAGDYYNEQFF
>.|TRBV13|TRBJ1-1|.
TGTGCCAGCAGCTTAGGCTTAGAGGAGGGAGGGTCGGGGAACACTGAAGCTTTCTTT
CASSLGLEEGGSGNTEAFF
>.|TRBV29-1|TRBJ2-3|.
TGCAGCGGGGGGCCGTGGTACGGGTCAGGGCGAGATACGCAGTATTTT
CSGGPWYGSGRDTQYF
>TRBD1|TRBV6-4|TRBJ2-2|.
TGTGCCAGCGGGACAGCGGACACCGGGGAGCTGTTTTTT
CASGTADTGELFF
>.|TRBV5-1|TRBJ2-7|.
TGCGCCAGCAGCCTTAACCCGGGACATAGATCCTACGAGCAGTACTTC
CASSLNPGHRSYEQYF
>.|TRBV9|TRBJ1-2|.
TGTGCCAGCAGCCCGGACAGTTACTATGGCTACACCTTC
CASSPDSYYGYTF
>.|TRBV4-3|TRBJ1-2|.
TGCGCCAGCAGCCAAGATCCCGGGATGGTCTATGGCTACACCTTC
CASSQDPGMVYGYTF
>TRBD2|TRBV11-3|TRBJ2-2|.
TGTGCCAGCAGCTCTAGGACTAGCCGCAACACCGGGGAGCTGTTTTTT
CASSSRTSRNTGELFF
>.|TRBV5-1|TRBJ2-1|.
TGCGCCAGCAGCAGCAGGGCCCCGGGCCCCTACAATGAGCAGTTCTTC
CASSSRAPGPYNEQFF
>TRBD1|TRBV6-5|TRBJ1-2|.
TGTGCCAGCAGTTCCGGGACAGGGGGCTTCTATGGCTACACCTTC
CASSSGTGGFYGYTF
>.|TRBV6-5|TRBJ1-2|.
TGTGCCAGCAGTTACTCGAAAGGGGATGGCTACACCTTC
CASSYSKGDGYTF
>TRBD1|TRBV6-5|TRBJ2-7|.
TGTGCCAGCAGCTGGGACAGGGACGCCTACGAGCAGTACTTC
CASSWDRDAYEQYF
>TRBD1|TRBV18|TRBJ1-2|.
TGTGCCAGCTCCGGGACAGGAGCTAACTATGGCTACACCTTC
CASSGTGANYGYTF
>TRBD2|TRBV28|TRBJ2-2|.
TGTGCCAGCAGCGCCGGGTGGGGACTAAGAAACACCGGGGAGCTGTTTTTT
CASSAGWGLRNTGELFF
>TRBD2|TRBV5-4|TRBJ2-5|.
TGTGCCAGCAGCGCTAAACTAGCGGGAAGCCAAGAGACCCAGTACTTC
CASSAKLAGSQETQYF
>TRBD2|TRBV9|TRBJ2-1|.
TGTGCCAGCAGCGTAGGTGCAGGCGGGAGCTCCTACAATGAGCAGTTCTTC
CASSVGAGGSSYNEQFF
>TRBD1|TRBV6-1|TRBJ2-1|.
TGTGCCAGCAGTGCAATTACGACAGGGTTGAATGAGCAGTTCTTC
CASSAITTGLNEQFF
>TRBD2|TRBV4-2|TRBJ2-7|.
TGTGCCAGCAGCCAAACCGGGACTAGGGGGGCGGACGAGCAGTACTTC
CASSQTGTRGADEQYF
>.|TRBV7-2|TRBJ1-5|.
TGTGCCAGCAGCTTAGCCAACAGGGAGATTGGCAATCAGCCCCAGCATTTT
CASSLANREIGNQPQHF
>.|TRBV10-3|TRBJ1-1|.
TGTGCCATCAGTGTAACCCGGGACACTTTGAACACTGAAGCTTTCTTT
CAISVTRDTLNTEAFF
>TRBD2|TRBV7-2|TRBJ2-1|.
TGTGCCAGCAGCTTAGACCCAGGGACTAGCGGGAGGGCTAGTGAGCAGTTCTTC
CASSLDPGTSGRASEQFF
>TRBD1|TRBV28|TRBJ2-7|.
TGTGCCAGCAGGGGGGGGACAGGGGCATACGAGCAGTACTTC
CASRGGTGAYEQYF
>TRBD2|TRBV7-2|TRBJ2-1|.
TGTGCCAGCAGCCTGGGACTAGCGGGCAATGAGCAGTTCTTC
CASSLGLAGNEQFF
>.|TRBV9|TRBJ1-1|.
TGTGCCAGCAGCGCGTCAACAGGGTTTGCTTTCTTT
CASSASTGFAFF
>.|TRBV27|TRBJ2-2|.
TGTGCCAGCACCTCAAGGCGCGGGAACACCGGGGAGCTGTTTTTT
CASTSRRGNTGELFF
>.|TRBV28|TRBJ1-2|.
TGTGCCAGCAGATATCTAGGGGCCTATGGCTACACCTTC
CASRYLGAYGYTF
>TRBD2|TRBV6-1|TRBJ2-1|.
TGTGCCAGCACCACCCTGGGGCTAGCGGGAGGAGAGCAGTTCTTC
CASTTLGLAGGEQFF
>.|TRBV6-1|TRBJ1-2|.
TGTGCCAGCAGTGAAGCGGGGTCGGGAAACTATGGCTACACCTTC
CASSEAGSGNYGYTF
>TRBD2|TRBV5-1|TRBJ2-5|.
TGCGCCAGCAGCTTGGATCTAACTATGACTAGCGGGAAACAAGAGACCCAGTACTTC
CASSLDLTMTSGKQETQYF
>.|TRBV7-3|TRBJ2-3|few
TGTGCCAGCAGCCTAGGGGCGGATACGCAGTATTTT
CASSLGADTQYF
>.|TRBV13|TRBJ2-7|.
TGTGCCAGCAGCCCACAGGGGAGGTACGAGCAGTACTTC
CASSPQGRYEQYF
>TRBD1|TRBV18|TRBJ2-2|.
TGTGCCAGCTCACCGGGACAGGGCTATACCGGGGAGCTGTTTTTT
CASSPGQGYTGELFF
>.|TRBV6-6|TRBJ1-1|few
TGTGCCAGCAGCCCGGGGTACACTGAAGCTTTCTTT
CASSPGYTEAFF
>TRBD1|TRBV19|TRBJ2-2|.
TGTGCCAGTAGTCCAGAAGTTAGGACAGGGGTGACCGGGGAGCTGTTTTTT
CASSPEVRTGVTGELFF
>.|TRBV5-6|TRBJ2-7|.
TGTGCCAGCAGCATTAATATTTACGAGCAGTACTTC
CASSINIYEQYF
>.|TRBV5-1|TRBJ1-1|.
TGCGCCAGCAGCTTGGACGGGACTTCTGGGGCTTTCTTT
CASSLDGTSGAFF
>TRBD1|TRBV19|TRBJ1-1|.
TGTGCCAGTAGTCCTGACAGGGGGGCTGAAGCTTTCTTT
CASSPDRGAEAFF
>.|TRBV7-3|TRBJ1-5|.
TGTGCCAGCAGTTTAACCCGGGATCAGCCCCAGCATTTT
CASSLTRDQPQHF
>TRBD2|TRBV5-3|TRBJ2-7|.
TGTGCCAGAAGCTTGGTCGGGACTAGGTCCTACGAGCAGTACTTC
CARSLVGTRSYEQYF
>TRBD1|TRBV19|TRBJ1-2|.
TGTGCCAGTAGTATCGTAATCGGGACAGCCTATGGCTACACCTTC
CASSIVIGTAYGYTF
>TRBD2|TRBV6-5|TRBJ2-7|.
TGTGCCAGCAGCGAACTAGCGGGAGCCTACGAGCAGTACTTC
CASSELAGAYEQYF
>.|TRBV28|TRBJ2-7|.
TGTGCCAGCGGCGACGGGACACCTCCCTACGAGCAGTACTTC
CASGDGTPPYEQYF
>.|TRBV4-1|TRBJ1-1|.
TGCGCCAGCAGCCAAGGCAGCGGGACCGGGAGCGCTCTGAACACTGAAGCTTTCTTT
CASSQGSGTGSALNTEAFF
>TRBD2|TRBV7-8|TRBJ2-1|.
TGTGCCAGCAGCCGTACTAGCGGGAGTGGTTTTGAGCAGTTCTTC
CASSRTSGSGFEQFF
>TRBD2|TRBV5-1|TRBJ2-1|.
TGCGCCAGCAGCTTGGAGGGACTAGCGGGAGTCGCTGATGAGCAGTTCTTC
CASSLEGLAGVADEQFF
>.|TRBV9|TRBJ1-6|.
TGTGCCAGCAGCCCCCGGGGTTCACCCCTCCACTTT
CASSPRGSPLHF
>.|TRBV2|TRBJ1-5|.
TGTGCCAGCAATGCGTGGGGGGGAAGCAATCAGCCCCAGCATTTT
CASNAWGGSNQPQHF
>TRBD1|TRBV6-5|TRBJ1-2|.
TGTGCCAGCAGTTACGTGACAGGGGATGGCTACACCTTC
CASSYVTGDGYTF
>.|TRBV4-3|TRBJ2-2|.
TGCGCCAGCAGCCAAGATTCAGCCGGGGAGCTGTTTTTT
CASSQDSAGELFF
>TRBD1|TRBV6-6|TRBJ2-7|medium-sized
TGTGCCAGCAGGCCGGGACAGGGAAAGTCCTACGAGCAGTACTTC
CASRPGQGKSYEQYF
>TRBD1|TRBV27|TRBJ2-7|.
TGTGCCAGCAGTTCCCCGATGACAGGGGGCGCGGAGTACTTC
CASSSPMTGGAEYF
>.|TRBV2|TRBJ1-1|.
TGTGCCAGCACCTTCCGGGCTGAAGCTTTCTTT
CASTFRAEAFF
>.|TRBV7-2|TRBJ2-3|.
TGTGCCAGCAGCCCCGGGAGCACAGATACGCAGTATTTT
CASSPGSTDTQYF
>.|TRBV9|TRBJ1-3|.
TGTGCCAGCAGCGTTGGAGGGACGTGGACTGGAAACACCATATATTTT
CASSVGGTWTGNTIYF
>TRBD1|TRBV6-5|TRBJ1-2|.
TGTGCCACCGAGAGGACAGGAAGGAACTATGGCTACACCTTC
CATERTGRNYGYTF
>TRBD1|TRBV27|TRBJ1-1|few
TGTGCCAGCAGGCCGACAGGGGCGGGGAGAGGCACTGAAGCTTTCTTT
CASRPTGAGRGTEAFF
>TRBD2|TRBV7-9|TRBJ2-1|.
TGTGCCAGCAGCTTAGCTAGCGGGGCTTACAATGAGCAGTTCTTC
CASSLASGAYNEQFF
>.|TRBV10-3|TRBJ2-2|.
TGTGCCATCAGTGAGACCACTAGAACCGGGGAGCTGTTTTTT
CAISETTRTGELFF